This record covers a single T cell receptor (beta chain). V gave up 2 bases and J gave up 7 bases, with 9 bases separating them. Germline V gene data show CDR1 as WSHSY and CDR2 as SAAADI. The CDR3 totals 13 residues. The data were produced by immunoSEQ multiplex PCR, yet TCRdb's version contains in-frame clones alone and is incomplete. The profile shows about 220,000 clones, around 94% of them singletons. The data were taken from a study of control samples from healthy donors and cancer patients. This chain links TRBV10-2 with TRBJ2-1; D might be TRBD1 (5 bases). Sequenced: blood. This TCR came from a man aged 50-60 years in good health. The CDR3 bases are TGCGCCAGCAGTGAGACAAGGGGAAATGAGCAGTTCTTC. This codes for CASSETRGNEQFF.